This T cell receptor beta chain is from a study of T cell responses to AZD1222 COVID-19 vaccine. The method was immunoSEQ multiplex PCR; TCRdb's version includes in-frame clones alone and lacks a portion of them. The table includes about 82,000 clones, 90% to 95% detected once. Germline V gene data show CDR1 as SGHRS and CDR2 as YFSETQ. V gave up 6 bases and J gave up 7 bases, with 20 bases separating them. This CDR3 is 15 amino acids long. This specimen consisted of peripheral blood, obtained on day 0 of AZD1222 vaccination. This chain connects TRBV5-1 to TRBJ2-1; no clear D. The TCR comes from an adult in good health. This CDR3 reads CASMVLEAPSNEQFF. CDR3 nucleotides: TGCGCCAGCATGGTCTTGGAAGCCCCGTCGAATGAGCAGTTCTTC.